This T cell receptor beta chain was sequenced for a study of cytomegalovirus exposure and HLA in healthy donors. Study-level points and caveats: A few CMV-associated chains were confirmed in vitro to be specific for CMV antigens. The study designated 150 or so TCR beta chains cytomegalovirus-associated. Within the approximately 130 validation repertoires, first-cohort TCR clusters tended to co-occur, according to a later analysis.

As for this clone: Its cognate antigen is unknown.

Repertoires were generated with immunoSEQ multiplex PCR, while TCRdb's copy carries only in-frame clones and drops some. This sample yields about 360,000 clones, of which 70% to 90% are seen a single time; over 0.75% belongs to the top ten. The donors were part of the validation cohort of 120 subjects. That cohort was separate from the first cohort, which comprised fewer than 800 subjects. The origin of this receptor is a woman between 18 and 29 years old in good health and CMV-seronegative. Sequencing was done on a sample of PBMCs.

CDR3 in amino acids: CAISDGGSYEQYF. CDR3 DNA: TGTGCCATCAGTGATGGCGGTTCCTACGAGCAGTACTTC. The chain links TRBV10-3 to TRBJ2-7; D unclear. The V gene's germline CDR1 is ENHRY and CDR2 SYGVKD. The CDR3 consists of 13 residues. The V and J ends lost 3 bases and 1 base respectively, with 7 bases between them.